These T cell receptor beta chains were read from a single sample in a study of human T cells and chemical hapten exposure. TCRdb re-called the RACE reads with MiXCR, one entry per CDR3 protein. This sample has 82,000 or so distinct CDR3 sequences; approximately 13% occur once, and the top ten carry about 5.7%. Here the sequenced sample was whole blood, taken in connection with sensitization to the hapten diphenylcyclopropenone (DPC). These receptors were obtained from a woman between 45 and 65 years old with alopecia areata. Some clones in this sample may be carry-over from other donors' samples. CDR3s include the opening cysteine and the closing phenylalanine or tryptophan. D genes are given only for firm matches. Clone size is shown for a subset of rows, as once, few, many or a class of expanded clone.

d_call clone_size j_call v_call cdr3_nt cdr3_aa
- few TRBJ2-7 TRBV5-1 TGCGCCAGCAGCCCCGGTGTGGGAGGAGTACCCTACGAGCAGTACTTC CASSPGVGGVPYEQYF
TRBD1 - TRBJ1-2 TRBV12-3/TRBV12-4 TGTGCCAGCAGTTTAAGACAGGGGGCCGATAGCTATGGCTACACCTTC CASSLRQGADSYGYTF
- - TRBJ2-7 TRBV6-5 TGTGCCAGCAGGCCACCCCGACGACCCTACGAGCAGTACTTC CASRPPRRPYEQYF
- few TRBJ1-3 TRBV6-6 TGTGCCAGCCAGTATGGAAACACCATATATTTT CASQYGNTIYF
- - TRBJ2-7 TRBV7-6 TGTGCCAGCAGCTTATGGCCCCCCAGGGCTAGCTCCTACGAGCAGTACTTC CASSLWPPRASSYEQYF
TRBD1 - TRBJ1-1 TRBV18 TGTGCCAGCTCACCTCGGACAGGATTGAACACTGAAGCTTTCTTT CASSPRTGLNTEAFF
- few TRBJ2-1 TRBV20-1 TGCAGTGCTGACGCCTTAGAGAATGAGCAGTTCTTC CSADALENEQFF
TRBD2 - TRBJ2-3 TRBV5-1 TGCGCCAGCAGGGCGGGACTAGCGGGAGCGGATACGCAGTATTTT CASRAGLAGADTQYF
- many TRBJ1-3 TRBV29-1 TGCAGCGTCGCTCTCTCAGGGGAGGGAAACACCATATATTTT CSVALSGEGNTIYF
- few TRBJ1-2 TRBV5-8 TGTGCCAGCAGCTTGGGCAGGGCTACGAACTTC CASSLGRATNF
TRBD2 - TRBJ2-1 TRBV6-2/TRBV6-3 TGTGCCAGCAGTTATTTAGCGGGCGGACAGTTCTTC CASSYLAGGQFF
- few TRBJ1-2 TRBV29-1 TGCAGCGTTGAACGGGGGGGCTATGGCTACACCTTC CSVERGGYGYTF
- - TRBJ2-2 TRBV15 TGTGCCACCAGCAGAGATTCTCGTGGGTCGGCCGGGGAGCTGTTTTTT CATSRDSRGSAGELFF
TRBD2 few TRBJ2-3 TRBV14 TGTGCCAGCAGCCAAAGGCGACTAGCGAGGACAGATACGCAGTATTTT CASSQRRLARTDTQYF
TRBD2 many TRBJ2-7 TRBV6-2/TRBV6-3 TGTGCCAGCAGTTACGCGGGAGGGAGGTCTTACTACGAGCAGTACTTC CASSYAGGRSYYEQYF
- few TRBJ2-6 TRBV6-5 TGTGCCAGCAGTTACAGAGGGGTTTACTCTGGGGCCAACGTCCTGACTTTC CASSYRGVYSGANVLTF
- many TRBJ2-1 TRBV12-3/TRBV12-4 TGTGCCAGCAGTTTACGCCGTCGGAGTAGCTCCTACAATGAGCAGTTCTTC CASSLRRRSSSYNEQFF
- many TRBJ1-3 TRBV3-1 TGTGCCAGCAGCCAACCTAATCAGGGTCTCGGAAACACCATATATTTT CASSQPNQGLGNTIYF
- - TRBJ1-6 TRBV12-3/TRBV12-4 TGTGCCAGCAGTTTAAACGGCCGTTTGGGTAATTCACCCCTCCACTTT CASSLNGRLGNSPLHF
- many TRBJ1-2 TRBV7-8 TGTGCCAGCAGCCCCGCCCGGACTTCTAACTATGGCTACACCTTC CASSPARTSNYGYTF
- many TRBJ1-2 TRBV4-2 TGTGCCAGCAGCCAAGATAGGGCAGCTAACTATGGCTACACCTTC CASSQDRAANYGYTF
- - TRBJ2-7 TRBV5-1 TGCGCCAGCAGCTCATCCGGGACCACAAACGAGCAGTACTTC CASSSSGTTNEQYF
- - TRBJ1-1 TRBV14 TGTGCCAGCAGCCGCTTGGGCGGGTTGAACACTGAAGCTTTCTTT CASSRLGGLNTEAFF
- many TRBJ2-7 TRBV20-1 TGCAGTGCTTCCCCCTACCCCCCCCGGGAGCAGTACTTC CSASPYPPREQYF
- few TRBJ1-2 TRBV5-1 TGCGCCAGCAGCCCCGGTGCTCAGGGCAGTAACTATGGCTACACCTTC CASSPGAQGSNYGYTF
- many TRBJ1-1 TRBV10-3 TGTGCCATCAGTGAGGCAGGAATGAACACTGAAGCTTTCTTT CAISEAGMNTEAFF
- many TRBJ2-7 TRBV21-1 TGTGCCAGCAGCAAAGAGTATTCCAGGGCCTCCTTCGAGCAGTACTTC CASSKEYSRASFEQYF
- - TRBJ1-6 TRBV10-2 TGCGCCAGCAGTGCAACCGGGACCTATTCACCCCTCCACTTT CASSATGTYSPLHF
TRBD1 many TRBJ1-1 TRBV3-1 TGTGCCAGCAGCCAAGATGGCAGGGGGGGCACTGAAGCTTTCTTT CASSQDGRGGTEAFF
TRBD2 - TRBJ2-2 TRBV7-3 TGTGCCAGCAGCTTAGGGACTAGCAGCACCGGGGAGCTGTTTTTT CASSLGTSSTGELFF
TRBD1 many TRBJ2-1 TRBV10-3 TGTGCCATCAGTGAGTCGTTACAGGGGGGCAATGAGCAGTTCTTC CAISESLQGGNEQFF
- - TRBJ2-3 TRBV12-3/TRBV12-4 TGTGCCAGCAGTTTTACCGGGCGCACAGATACGCAGTATTTT CASSFTGRTDTQYF
- many TRBJ1-5 TRBV2 TGTGCCAGCACCAGGTTCTCCAGGTGGATCAATCAGCCCCAGCATTTT CASTRFSRWINQPQHF
- - TRBJ2-5 TRBV7-2 TGTGCCAGCACCAGGGAGACCCAGTACTTC CASTRETQYF
- many TRBJ1-5 TRBV19 TGTGCCACCTCAAGGGCAGGCCACACCAGTATCAATCAGCCCCAGCATTTT CATSRAGHTSINQPQHF
TRBD1 - TRBJ2-5 TRBV11-2 TGTGCCAGCAGCTTAAGTCGGACAGGGGGCTCGGGTGAGACCCAGTACTTC CASSLSRTGGSGETQYF
TRBD1 - TRBJ1-1 TRBV11-3 TGTGCCAGCAGCTCCCGGGACAGAGAAGCTTTCTTT CASSSRDREAFF
- - TRBJ2-3 TRBV29-1 TGCAGCACTAAGGGACACCCAATCACAGATACGCAGTATTTT CSTKGHPITDTQYF
- few TRBJ1-1 TRBV7-3 TGTGCCAGCAGCTTAGGCATGAACACTGAAGCTTTCTTT CASSLGMNTEAFF
TRBD1 many TRBJ2-5 TRBV29-1 TGCAGCGCCCGGGACAGCCAAGAGACCCAGTACTTC CSARDSQETQYF
- - TRBJ2-7 TRBV29-1 TGCAGCGTTGTGCGGGGAAGCTACGAGCAGTACTTC CSVVRGSYEQYF
TRBD1 - TRBJ2-7 TRBV27 TGTGCCAGCAGTTTAGGTCGGACAGGCGCCTACGAGCAGTACTTC CASSLGRTGAYEQYF
- many TRBJ2-1 TRBV29-1 TGCAGCGTTGAGACTAGTGTGGGTAATGAGCAGTTCTTC CSVETSVGNEQFF
- once TRBJ2-2 TRBV27 TGTGCCAGCAGTTTCCAGGACAGAAACACCGGGGAGCTGTTTTTT CASSFQDRNTGELFF